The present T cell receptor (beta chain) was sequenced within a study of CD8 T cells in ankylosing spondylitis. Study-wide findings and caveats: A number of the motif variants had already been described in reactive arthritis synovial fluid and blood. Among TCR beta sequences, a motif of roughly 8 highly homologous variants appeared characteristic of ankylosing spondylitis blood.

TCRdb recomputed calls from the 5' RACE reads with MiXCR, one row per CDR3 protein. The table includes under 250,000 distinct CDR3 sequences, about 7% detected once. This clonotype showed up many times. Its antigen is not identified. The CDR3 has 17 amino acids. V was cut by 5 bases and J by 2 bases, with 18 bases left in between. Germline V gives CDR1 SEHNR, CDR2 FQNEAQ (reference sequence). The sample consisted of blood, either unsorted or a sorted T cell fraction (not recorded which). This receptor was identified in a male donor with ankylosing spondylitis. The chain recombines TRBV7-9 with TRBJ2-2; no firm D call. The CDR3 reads CASSLYPTRPNTGELFF. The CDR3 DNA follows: TGTGCCAGCAGCCTCTACCCCACTCGTCCTAACACCGGGGAGCTGTTTTTT.